The sequence of this T cell receptor beta chain was determined in a study of shared clonotypes between healthy human individuals. Per the original methods: Junction-only immunoSEQ data arrived without quality scores, meaning filtering differed. TCRdb keeps only in-frame clones here, not all; method: immunoSEQ multiplex PCR. V and J calls and clone size are copied from that table; D and trimming were computed from the DNA. The table has more than 400,000 clones, 95% to 96% seen once. This clone was seen just once. What it binds is unknown. V shed 5 bases, J shed 5 bases, and the junction held 14 bases outside the gene matches. Germline V gene sequence: CDR1 MNHEY, CDR2 SMNVEV (reference sequence). This CDR3 comprises 17 residues. Overall study findings and caveats: Only blood was sampled, and tissue TCR repertoires likely differ from blood ones.

The specimen was naive CD4+ T cells sorted from blood. The sample's subset: CD45RA+ positively selected. The chain uses TRBV27 and TRBJ2-1; 8 bases map to TRBD2. The receptor comes from a woman younger than 45 in good health. CDR3 sequence reads: CASSPRVLAGPNNEQFF. Here the CDR3 DNA reads TGTGCCAGCAGTCCTAGGGTGCTAGCGGGTCCTAACAATGAGCAGTTCTTC.